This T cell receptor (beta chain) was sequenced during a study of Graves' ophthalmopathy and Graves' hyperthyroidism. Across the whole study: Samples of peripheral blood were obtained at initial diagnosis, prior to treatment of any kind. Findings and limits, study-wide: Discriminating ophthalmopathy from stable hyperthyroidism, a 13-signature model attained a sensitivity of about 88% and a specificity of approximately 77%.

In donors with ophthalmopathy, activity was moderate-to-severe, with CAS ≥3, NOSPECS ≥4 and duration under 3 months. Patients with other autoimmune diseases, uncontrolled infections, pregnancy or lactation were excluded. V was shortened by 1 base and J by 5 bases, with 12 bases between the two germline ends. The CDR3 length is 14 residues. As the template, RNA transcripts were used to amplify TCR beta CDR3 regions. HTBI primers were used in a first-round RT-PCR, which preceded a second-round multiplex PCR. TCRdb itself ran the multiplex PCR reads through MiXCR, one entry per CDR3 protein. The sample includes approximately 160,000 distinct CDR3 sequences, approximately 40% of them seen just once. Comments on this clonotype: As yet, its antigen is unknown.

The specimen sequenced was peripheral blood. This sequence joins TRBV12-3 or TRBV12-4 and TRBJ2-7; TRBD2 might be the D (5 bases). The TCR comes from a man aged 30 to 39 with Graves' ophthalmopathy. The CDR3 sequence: CASSLGHGRDEQYF. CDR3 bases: TGTGCCAGCAGTTTAGGGCATGGGCGGGACGAGCAGTACTTC.